The clone carrying this T cell receptor (beta chain) came up many times. Its target is unknown. Primed by a sample-barcoded 5' primer and a J-beta primer mix, a second PCR proceeded for 7 to 11 cycles. TCRdb called the 5' RACE reads again in MiXCR, with one record for every CDR3 protein. The sample records some 890,000 distinct CDR3 sequences, around 29% being singletons. This sample is drawn from a study of blood T cells in healthy people across ages. Study-level results: Naive CD4+ cell counts and diversity both ran higher in long-lived than in aged donors.

Germline CDR1 MNHNY, CDR2 SVGAGI (reference sequence). This CDR3 region has 14 residues. The V end was cut by 0 bases, the J end by 4 bases, with 7 bases between. The same specimen was also included in a second study, on T cells of mothers and their children.

The rearrangement uses TRBV6-6 and TRBJ2-4; no clear D gene. The specimen sequenced was blood. The TCR comes from a woman aged 40 to 55 in good health. CDR3 DNA: TGTGCCAGCAGTTACTCTGGCGAAAAAAACATTCAGTACTTC. It encodes CASSYSGEKNIQYF.